This TCR beta chain was sequenced during a study of regulatory T cells in long-lasting Graves disease. Specified time point: newly diagnosed GD, antithyroid drugs for less than 3 months. PBMC-extracted RNA yielded the TCR library. CDR3-region Arm-PCR and iRepertoire HTBI primers produced the TCR beta libraries. MiXCR, applied by TCRdb to the multiplex PCR reads, yields one record per CDR3 protein. The sample consists of more than 450,000 distinct CDR3 sequences, about 12% of them appearing once. Deletions cut 3 bases from V and 7 bases from J, with 24 bases between. CDR3 length equals 17 residues. Germline V CDR1 and CDR2: LNHDA, SQIVND (reference sequence). Another study also made use of these data, one on T cells in Graves' hyperthyroidism and ophthalmopathy. That source reports: RT-PCR in the first round (using the HTBI primer set) targeted the TCR CDR3.

This material consisted of peripheral blood mononuclear cells (PBMCs), taken at new diagnosis, from a patient treated with antithyroid drugs. This receptor was obtained from a woman aged 25 to 39 with Graves disease. The V call is TRBV19, the J call TRBJ1-2; no definite D call. CDR3 amino acids: CASSMPRGLTTTGGYTF. The CDR3 coding sequence is TGTGCCAGTAGTATGCCGCGAGGATTAACGACCACTGGTGGCTACACCTTC.